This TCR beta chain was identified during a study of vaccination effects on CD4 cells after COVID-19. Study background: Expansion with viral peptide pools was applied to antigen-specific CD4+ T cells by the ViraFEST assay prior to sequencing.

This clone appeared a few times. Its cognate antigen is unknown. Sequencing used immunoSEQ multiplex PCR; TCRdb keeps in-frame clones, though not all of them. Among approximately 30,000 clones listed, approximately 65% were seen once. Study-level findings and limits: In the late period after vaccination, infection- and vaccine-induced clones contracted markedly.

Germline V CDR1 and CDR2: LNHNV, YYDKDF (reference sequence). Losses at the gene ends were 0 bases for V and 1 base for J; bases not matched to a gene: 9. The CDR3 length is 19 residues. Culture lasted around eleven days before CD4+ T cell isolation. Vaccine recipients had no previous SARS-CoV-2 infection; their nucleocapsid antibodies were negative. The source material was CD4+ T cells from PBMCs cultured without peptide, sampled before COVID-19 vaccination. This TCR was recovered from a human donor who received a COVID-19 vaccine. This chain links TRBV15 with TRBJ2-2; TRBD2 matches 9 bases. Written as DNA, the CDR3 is TGTGCCACCAGCAGAGATCGGGTAGCGGGGGCCAGGAACACCGGGGAGCTGTTTTTT. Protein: CATSRDRVAGARNTGELFF. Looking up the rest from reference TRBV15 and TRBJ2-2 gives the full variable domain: DAMVIQNPRYQVTQFGKPVTLSCSQTLNHNVMYWYQQKSSQAPKLLFHYYDKDFNNEADTPDNFQSRRPNTSFCFLDIRSPGLGDTAMYLCATSRDRVAGARNTGELFFGEGSRLTVL.